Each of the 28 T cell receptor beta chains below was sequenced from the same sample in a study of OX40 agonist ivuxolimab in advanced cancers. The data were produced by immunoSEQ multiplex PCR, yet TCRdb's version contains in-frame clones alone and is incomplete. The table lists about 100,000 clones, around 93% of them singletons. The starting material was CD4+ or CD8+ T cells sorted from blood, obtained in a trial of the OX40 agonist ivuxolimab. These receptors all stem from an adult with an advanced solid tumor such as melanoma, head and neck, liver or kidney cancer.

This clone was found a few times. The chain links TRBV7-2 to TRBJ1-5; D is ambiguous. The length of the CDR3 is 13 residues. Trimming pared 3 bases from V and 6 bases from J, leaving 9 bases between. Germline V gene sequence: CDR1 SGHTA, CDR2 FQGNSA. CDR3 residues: CASSFYDSQPQHF. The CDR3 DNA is TGTGCCAGCAGCTTCTATGATTCTCAGCCCCAGCATTTT.

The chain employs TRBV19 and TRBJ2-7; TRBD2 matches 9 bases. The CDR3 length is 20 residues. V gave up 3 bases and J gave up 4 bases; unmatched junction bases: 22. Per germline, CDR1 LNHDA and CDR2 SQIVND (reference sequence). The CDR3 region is CASSIKGSGSPKMRTYEQYF. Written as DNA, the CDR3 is TGTGCCAGTAGTATCAAAGGTAGCGGGAGTCCGAAGATGCGGACTTACGAGCAGTACTTC.

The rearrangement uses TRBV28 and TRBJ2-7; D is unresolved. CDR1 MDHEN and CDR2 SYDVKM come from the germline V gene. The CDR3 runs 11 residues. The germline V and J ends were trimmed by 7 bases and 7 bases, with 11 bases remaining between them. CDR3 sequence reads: CASMQVREQYF. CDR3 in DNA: TGTGCCAGCATGCAGGTCCGGGAGCAGTACTTC.

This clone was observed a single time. CDR3 in amino acids: CASSIDPSRAGARTGELFF. The DNA of the CDR3 is TGTGCCAGTAGTATAGATCCGAGTAGGGCAGGGGCGCGGACCGGGGAGCTGTTTTTT. The J gene is TRBJ2-2, the V gene TRBV19, with a possible D match to TRBD1 (6 bases). CDR1 LNHDA and CDR2 SQIVND come from the germline V gene (reference sequence). There are 19 residues in the CDR3. Deletions cut 0 bases from V and 5 bases from J, with 22 bases between.

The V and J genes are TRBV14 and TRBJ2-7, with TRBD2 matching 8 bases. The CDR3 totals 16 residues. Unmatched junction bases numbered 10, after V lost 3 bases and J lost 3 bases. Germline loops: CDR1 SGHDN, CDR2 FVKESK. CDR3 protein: CASSQGGGLAFYEQYF. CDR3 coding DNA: TGTGCCAGCAGCCAGGGCGGAGGACTAGCCTTCTACGAGCAGTACTTC.

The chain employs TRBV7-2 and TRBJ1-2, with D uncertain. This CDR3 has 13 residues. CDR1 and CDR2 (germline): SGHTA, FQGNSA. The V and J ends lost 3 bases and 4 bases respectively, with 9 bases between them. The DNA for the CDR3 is TGTGCCAGCAGCTTCGCCCAGCTCTATGGCTACACCTTC. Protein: CASSFAQLYGYTF.

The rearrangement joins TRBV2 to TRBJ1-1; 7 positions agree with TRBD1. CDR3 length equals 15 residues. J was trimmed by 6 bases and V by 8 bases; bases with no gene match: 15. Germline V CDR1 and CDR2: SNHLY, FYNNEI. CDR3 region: CASSWEGAVGAEAFF. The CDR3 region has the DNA TGTGCCAGCTCTTGGGAGGGGGCTGTGGGAGCTGAAGCTTTCTTT.

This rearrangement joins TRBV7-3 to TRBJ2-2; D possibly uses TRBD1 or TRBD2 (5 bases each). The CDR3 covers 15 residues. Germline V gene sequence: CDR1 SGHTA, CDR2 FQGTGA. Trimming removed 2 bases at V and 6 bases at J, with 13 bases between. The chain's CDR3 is CASSLAGKEAGELFF. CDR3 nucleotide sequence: TGTGCCAGCAGCTTAGCAGGGAAGGAGGCCGGGGAGCTGTTTTTT.

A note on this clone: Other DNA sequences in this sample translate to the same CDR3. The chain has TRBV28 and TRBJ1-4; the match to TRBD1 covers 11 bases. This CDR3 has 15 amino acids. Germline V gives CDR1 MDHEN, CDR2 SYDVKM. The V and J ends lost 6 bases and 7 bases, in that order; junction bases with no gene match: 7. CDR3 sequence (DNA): TGTGCCAGCAGCCCACCAGGACAGGGGGCTGAAAAACTGTTTTTT. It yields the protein CASSPPGQGAEKLFF.

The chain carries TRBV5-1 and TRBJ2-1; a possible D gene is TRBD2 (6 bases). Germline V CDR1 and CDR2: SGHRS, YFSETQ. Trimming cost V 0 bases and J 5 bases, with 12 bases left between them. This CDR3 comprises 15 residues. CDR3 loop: CASSLGAGYDNEQFF. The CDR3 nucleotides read TGCGCCAGCAGCTTGGGGGCGGGATACGACAATGAGCAGTTCTTC.

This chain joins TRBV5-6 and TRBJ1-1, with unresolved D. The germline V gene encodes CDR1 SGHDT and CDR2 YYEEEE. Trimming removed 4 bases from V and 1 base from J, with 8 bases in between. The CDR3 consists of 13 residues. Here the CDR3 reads CASSPDANTEAFF. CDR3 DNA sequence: TGTGCCAGCAGCCCGGACGCGAACACTGAAGCTTTCTTT.

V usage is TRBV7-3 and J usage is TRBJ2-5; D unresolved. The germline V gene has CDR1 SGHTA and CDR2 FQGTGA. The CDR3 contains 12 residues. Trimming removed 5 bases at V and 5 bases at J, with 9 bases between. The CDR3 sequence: CASSADGETQYF. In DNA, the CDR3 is TGTGCCAGCAGCGCCGACGGGGAGACCCAGTACTTC.

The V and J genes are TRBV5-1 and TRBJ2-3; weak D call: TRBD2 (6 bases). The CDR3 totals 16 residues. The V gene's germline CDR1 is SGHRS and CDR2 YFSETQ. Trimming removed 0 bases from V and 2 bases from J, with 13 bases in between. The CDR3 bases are TGCGCCAGCAGCTTGGTGGTGGGGGACTCCACAGATACGCAGTATTTT. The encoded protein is CASSLVVGDSTDTQYF.

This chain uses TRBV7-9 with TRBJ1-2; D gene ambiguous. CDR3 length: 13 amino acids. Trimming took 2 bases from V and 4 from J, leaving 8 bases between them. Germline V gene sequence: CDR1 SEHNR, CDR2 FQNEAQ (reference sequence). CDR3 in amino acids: CASSLTVPYGYTF. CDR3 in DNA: TGTGCCAGCAGCTTAACAGTCCCCTATGGCTACACCTTC.

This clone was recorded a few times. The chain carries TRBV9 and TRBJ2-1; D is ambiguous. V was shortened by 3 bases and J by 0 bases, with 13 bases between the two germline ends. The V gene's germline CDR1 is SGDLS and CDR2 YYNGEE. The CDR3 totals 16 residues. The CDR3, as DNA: TGTGCCAGCAGCGCAGACACGATGAGCTCCTACAATGAGCAGTTCTTC. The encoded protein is CASSADTMSSYNEQFF.

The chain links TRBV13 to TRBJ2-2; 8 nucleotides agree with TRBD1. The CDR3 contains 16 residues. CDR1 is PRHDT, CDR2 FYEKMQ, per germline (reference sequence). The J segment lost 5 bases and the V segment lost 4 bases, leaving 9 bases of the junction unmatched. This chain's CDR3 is CASSWARRQGTGELFF. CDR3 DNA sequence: TGTGCCAGCAGCTGGGCCCGTCGACAGGGGACCGGGGAGCTGTTTTTT.

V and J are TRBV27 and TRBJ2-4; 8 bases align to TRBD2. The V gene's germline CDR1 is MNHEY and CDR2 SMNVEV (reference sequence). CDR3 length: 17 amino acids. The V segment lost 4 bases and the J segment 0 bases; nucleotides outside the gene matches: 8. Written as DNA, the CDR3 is TGTGCCAGCAGTTCCGTTAGCGGGACACGAGCCAAAAACATTCAGTACTTC. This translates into CASSSVSGTRAKNIQYF.

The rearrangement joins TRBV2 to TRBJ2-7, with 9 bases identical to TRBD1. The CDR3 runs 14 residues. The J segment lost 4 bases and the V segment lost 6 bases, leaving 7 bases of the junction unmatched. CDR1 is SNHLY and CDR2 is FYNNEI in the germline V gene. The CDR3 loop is CASSVQGALYEQYF. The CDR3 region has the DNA TGTGCCAGCAGCGTACAGGGGGCGCTTTACGAGCAGTACTTC.

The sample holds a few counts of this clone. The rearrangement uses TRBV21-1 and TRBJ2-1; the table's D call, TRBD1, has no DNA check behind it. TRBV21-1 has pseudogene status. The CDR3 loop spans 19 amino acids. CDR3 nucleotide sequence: TGTGCCAGCAGCAAAACCGCCGAGGAGAGGGACAGGATCTACAATGAGCAGTTCTTC. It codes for CASSKTAEERDRIYNEQFF.

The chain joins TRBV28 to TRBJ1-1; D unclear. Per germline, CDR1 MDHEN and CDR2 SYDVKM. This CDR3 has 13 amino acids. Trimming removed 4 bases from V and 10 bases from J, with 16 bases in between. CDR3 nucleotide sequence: TGTGCCAGCAGTTCGACCTTGGGAGAGAGAGCTTTCTTT. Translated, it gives CASSSTLGERAFF.

CDR3 DNA: TGTGCCAGCAACCCCAGGTTAATGGGCACAGATACGCAGTATTTT. Protein sequence: CASNPRLMGTDTQYF. J is TRBJ2-3 and V is TRBV11-2; unclear D gene. Germline CDR1 SGHAT, CDR2 FQNNGV. This CDR3 comprises 15 residues. V lost 7 bases and J 1 base, leaving 15 bases between the germline ends.

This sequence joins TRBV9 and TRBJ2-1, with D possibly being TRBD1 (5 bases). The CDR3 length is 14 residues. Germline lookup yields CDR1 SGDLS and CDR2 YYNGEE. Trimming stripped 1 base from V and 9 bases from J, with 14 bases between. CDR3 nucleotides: TGTGCCAGCAGCGTATCGTCAGGGCCTCCTGAGCAGTTCTTC. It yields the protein CASSVSSGPPEQFF.

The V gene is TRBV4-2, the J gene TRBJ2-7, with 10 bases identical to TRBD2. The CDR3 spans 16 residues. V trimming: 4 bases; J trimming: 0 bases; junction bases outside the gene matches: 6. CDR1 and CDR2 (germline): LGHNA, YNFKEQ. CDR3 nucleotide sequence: TGTGCCAGCAGCCTTACTCTAGCGGGAGACTCCTACGAGCAGTACTTC. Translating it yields CASSLTLAGDSYEQYF.

The CDR3 nucleotides read TGTGCCAGCAGTTTAGTGACTAGCGACTTTCGCGAGCAGTACTTC. It yields the protein CASSLVTSDFREQYF. The V gene is TRBV28, the J gene TRBJ2-7, with 8 bases identical to TRBD2. In germline, CDR1 is MDHEN, CDR2 SYDVKM. The CDR3 extends over 15 amino acids. V lost 2 bases and J lost 6; bases outside the gene matches: 9.

The CDR3: CAISEGDQNYEQYF. Here the CDR3 DNA reads TGTGCCATCAGTGAAGGGGACCAAAACTACGAGCAGTACTTC. The V and J genes are TRBV10-3 and TRBJ2-7; D tentatively reads TRBD1 or TRBD2 (5 bases each). V was cut by 3 bases and J by 3 bases, with 12 bases left in between. The CDR3 has 14 amino acids. The germline CDR1 and CDR2 sequences are ENHRY and SYGVKD.

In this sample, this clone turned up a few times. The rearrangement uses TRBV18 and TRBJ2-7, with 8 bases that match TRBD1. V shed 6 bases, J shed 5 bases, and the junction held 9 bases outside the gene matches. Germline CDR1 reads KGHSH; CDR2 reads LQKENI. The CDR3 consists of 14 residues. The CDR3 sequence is CASSQAGQGDEQYF. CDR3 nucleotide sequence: TGTGCCAGCTCCCAGGCAGGACAGGGTGACGAGCAGTACTTC.

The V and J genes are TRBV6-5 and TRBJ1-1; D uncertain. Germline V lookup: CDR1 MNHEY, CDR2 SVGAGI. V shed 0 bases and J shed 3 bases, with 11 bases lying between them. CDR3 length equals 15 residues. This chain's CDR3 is CASSYSLNTYTEAFF. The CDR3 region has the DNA TGTGCCAGCAGTTACTCACTTAATACGTACACTGAAGCTTTCTTT.

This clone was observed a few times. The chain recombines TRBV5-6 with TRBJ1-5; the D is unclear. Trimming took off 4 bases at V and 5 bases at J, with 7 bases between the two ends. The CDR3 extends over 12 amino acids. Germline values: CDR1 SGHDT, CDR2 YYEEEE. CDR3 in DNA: TGTGCCAGCAGCCTAAACGATCAGCCCCAGCATTTT. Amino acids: CASSLNDQPQHF.